This TCR beta chain was sequenced for a study of control samples from healthy donors and cancer patients. This table comes from immunoSEQ multiplex PCR, and its TCRdb copy is limited to in-frame clones, with some not included. Of more than 85,000 clones listed, roughly 85% are singletons. A single count supports this clone. CDR1 is LGHNA and CDR2 is YSLEER in the germline V gene. This CDR3 region has 15 residues. With V trimmed by 4 bases and J by 3 bases, 8 bases remained unmatched. This clonotype was obtained from a woman in her forties or fifties in good health. The sequenced material came from blood. The chain couples TRBV4-3 to TRBJ1-2, with 7 bases matching TRBD1. The CDR3, as DNA: TGCGCCAGCAGCCGAGACAAGGGGGCAGACTATGGCTACACCTTC. Protein: CASSRDKGADYGYTF.